The 8 T cell receptor beta chains listed next were all sequenced from one sample in a study of vaccination and CD4 T cells after COVID-19. With the Oncomine TCR Beta short-read assay, DNA from cultured CD4+ T cells was sequenced. A single record per CDR3 protein comes from TCRdb applying MiXCR to the PCR reads. This table holds approximately 15,000 distinct CDR3 sequences, 65% to 75% found once. The antigens these receptors bind are not known. Regarding treatment: approximately 9-day PBMC culture with coronavirus spike peptide pools or control peptides (ViraFEST assay). Sequenced: CD4+ T cells from blood, cultured in vitro. These receptors all stem from a human donor who had recovered from COVID-19.

The J gene is TRBJ1-4, the V gene TRBV18, with TRBD1 identical over 8 bases. The CDR3 runs 14 residues. J lost 8 bases, V lost 6 bases, and 8 bases had no gene match. Per germline, CDR1 KGHSH and CDR2 LQKENI. CDR3 DNA sequence: TGTGCCAGCTCCCCGGACAGGGAAGACGAAAAACTGTTTTTT. Amino acids: CASSPDREDEKLFF.

V and J are TRBV20-1 and TRBJ2-6; no clear D. Germline CDR1 and CDR2: DFQATT and SNEGSKA (reference sequence). The CDR3 extends over 14 amino acids. The V gene lost 5 bases and the J gene lost 0 bases, with 8 bases spanning the gap. CDR3 region: CSAPGSSGANVLTF. The CDR3 DNA follows: TGCAGTGCTCCAGGTAGCTCTGGGGCCAACGTCCTGACTTTC.

This clonotype was observed a few times. Here the CDR3 reads CSARGTWGYTF. The CDR3 DNA reads TGCAGTGCTAGGGGTACGTGGGGCTACACCTTC. The J gene is TRBJ1-2, the V gene TRBV20-1, with no clear D. From germline, CDR1 is DFQATT and CDR2 SNEGSKA (reference sequence). V dropped 3 bases and J dropped 8 bases, with 10 bases sitting between them. This CDR3 comprises 11 residues.

The J gene is TRBJ1-5, the V gene TRBV7-2, with D perhaps TRBD1 (5 bases). Trimming left V 5 bases short and J 7 bases short, with 21 bases between. This CDR3 has 16 residues. The germline CDR1 and CDR2 sequences are SGHTA and FQGNSA. CDR3 DNA sequence: TGTGCCAGCAGCAGCCCGAGCCAGGGAGGAGAACAGCCCCAGCATTTT. The encoded protein is CASSSPSQGGEQPQHF.

This clonotype occurred a few times. V is TRBV2 and J is TRBJ1-5; D gene unclear. The germline V gene has CDR1 SNHLY and CDR2 FYNNEI. Trimming pared 3 bases from V and 11 bases from J, leaving 11 bases between. The CDR3 totals 12 residues. The CDR3 region has the DNA TGTGCCAGCAGTGAGTTGCGGTTTGCCCAGCATTTT. It specifies CASSELRFAQHF.

The sample holds one count of this clonotype. The chain combines TRBV28 with TRBJ2-7, with a tentative D call TRBD1 (7 bases). Germline CDR1 is MDHEN and CDR2 is SYDVKM. The ends were cut back, 10 bases at V and 6 bases at J, with 28 bases in the middle. The CDR3 is 16 amino acids. CDR3: CATMEGAGPRGGEQYF. The CDR3 bases are TGTGCCACCATGGAGGGGGCGGGGCCCAGGGGAGGCGAGCAGTACTTC. Together with reference TRBV28 and TRBJ2-7, the CDR3 gives the full variable domain: DVKVTQSSRYLVKRTGEKVFLECVQDMDHENMFWYRQDPGLGLRLIYFSYDVKMKEKGDIPEGYSVSREKKERFSLILESASTNQTSMYLCATMEGAGPRGGEQYFGPGTRLTVT.

This chain links TRBV7-6 with TRBJ2-5; 8 nucleotides align to TRBD2. J was trimmed by 7 bases and V by 1 base; bases with no gene match: 17. Germline lookup yields CDR1 SGHVS and CDR2 FNYEAQ. This CDR3 region has 18 residues. In DNA, the CDR3 is TGTGCCAGCAGCTTAGGGGGGGGTAGCGGGACCATTCTGGCGACCCAGTACTTC. It is translated as CASSLGGGSGTILATQYF. Looking up the rest from reference TRBV7-6 and TRBJ2-5 gives the full variable domain: GAGVSQSPRYKVTKRGQDVALRCDPISGHVSLYWYRQALGQGPEFLTYFNYEAQQDKSGLPNDRFSAERPEGSISTLTIQRTEQRDSAMYRCASSLGGGSGTILATQYFGPGTRLLVL.

V is TRBV30 and J is TRBJ1-6, with 10 nucleotides matching TRBD1. The V segment lost 2 bases and the J segment 4 bases; nucleotides outside the gene matches: 5. This CDR3 contains 16 residues. The germline V gene has CDR1 GTSNPN and CDR2 SVGIG (reference sequence). For the CDR3, the DNA is TGTGCCTGGAGTTTCCGGGACAGGGGATATAATTCACCCCTCCACTTT. Protein product: CAWSFRDRGYNSPLHF. The entire variable domain, with the rest obtained from reference TRBV30 and TRBJ1-6, is as follows: SQTIHQWPATLVQPVGSPLSLECTVEGTSNPNLYWYRQAAGRGLQLLFYSVGIGQISSEVPQNLSASRPQDRQFILSSKKLLLSDSGFYLCAWSFRDRGYNSPLHFGNGTRLTVT.